These T cell receptor beta chains were read from a single sample in a study of molecular identifiers for immune sequencing clone quantification. MiXCR was run by TCRdb on the PCR reads, yielding one entry per CDR3 protein. The sample holds hundreds of thousands of distinct CDR3 sequences, less than 30% seen once. The specimen sequenced was naive CD8+ T cells from blood, with Jurkat cell RNA spiked in. The source of these receptors is a human donor in good health. Some libraries in this study had Jurkat cell RNA spiked in. Both conserved end residues are part of each CDR3. A D gene is named only where the DNA matches it firmly. Rows may omit the clone size; those that give it use once, few, many or a size class.

>TRBJ2-3|many|TRBD2|TRBV13
TGTGCCAGCAGCTGCAAGACTAGCGGGAGGGCCGGGGAAGATACGCAGTATTTT
CASSCKTSGRAGEDTQYF
>TRBJ1-3|NA|NA|TRBV5-6
TGTGCCAGCACCTCCGGGACGAAGATATATTTT
CASTSGTKIYF
>TRBJ2-7|NA|TRBD2|TRBV28
TGTGCCAGCAGTTTACGGGAGGGCCTTTACGAGCAGTACTTC
CASSLREGLYEQYF
>TRBJ2-1|few|NA|TRBV7-6
TGTGCCAGCAGCTTTGGGGCTGTACGGGGGTCCCCTTACAATGAGCAGTTCTTC
CASSFGAVRGSPYNEQFF
>TRBJ2-7|NA|TRBD2|TRBV6-2/TRBV6-3
TGTGCCAGCAGTTCCTTCATAGCGGGAGTTGCCTACGAGCAGTACTTC
CASSSFIAGVAYEQYF
>TRBJ1-1|NA|NA|TRBV3-1
TGTGCCAGCAGCCATGGGTTACGAACTGAAGCTTTCTTT
CASSHGLRTEAFF
>TRBJ2-5|many|TRBD1|TRBV6-5
TGTGCCAGCAGCGACGGGACAGGAGAGACCCAGTACTTC
CASSDGTGETQYF
>TRBJ1-1|many|TRBD1|TRBV29-1
TGCAGCGCGGACGGGACAGATAGTAACACTGAAGCTTTCTTT
CSADGTDSNTEAFF
>TRBJ2-5|few|NA|TRBV7-9
TGTGCCAGCAGCTTATTAGGGGGAGTGGAGACCCAGTACTTC
CASSLLGGVETQYF
>TRBJ2-3|many|NA|TRBV7-2
TGTGCCAGCAGCCCCGGAGGGGTCCTCACAGATACGCAGTATTTT
CASSPGGVLTDTQYF
>TRBJ2-7|NA|NA|TRBV4-1
TGCGCCAGCAGCCGAGGGCAAAGATACGAGCAGTACTTC
CASSRGQRYEQYF
>TRBJ2-2|NA|TRBD1|TRBV19
TGTGCCAGTAGTCCCCAGGGGGTCGCCGGGGAGCTGTTTTTT
CASSPQGVAGELFF
>TRBJ2-7|NA|TRBD2|TRBV11-2
TGTGCCAGCAGCTTAACACTAGCGGGAGCGAGGGAGCAGTACTTC
CASSLTLAGAREQYF
>TRBJ2-3|NA|NA|TRBV7-9
TGTGCCAGCAGCATTAGCCCCCAGGAAACCACAGATACGCAGTATTTT
CASSISPQETTDTQYF
>TRBJ2-1|many|NA|TRBV27
TGTGCCAGCAGTTTCGGGACTCCTGGTGGTGAGCAGTTCTTC
CASSFGTPGGEQFF
>TRBJ2-5|many|TRBD2|TRBV5-4
TGTGCCAGCAGCTCCGGACTAGACCAAGAGACCCAGTACTTC
CASSSGLDQETQYF
>TRBJ2-2|many|NA|TRBV7-9
TGTGCCAGCAGCTTAGAGTACACCGGGGAGCTGTTTTTT
CASSLEYTGELFF
>TRBJ2-1|NA|NA|TRBV27
TGTGCCAGCAGCTCCGCCAAGGACGGGGGAGGTGAGCAGTTCTTC
CASSSAKDGGGEQFF
>TRBJ2-3|few|TRBD2|TRBV7-2
TGTGCCAGCCCCGTACTAGCGGAGGAGGATACGCAGTATTTT
CASPVLAEEDTQYF
>TRBJ2-3|NA|NA|TRBV27
TGTGCCAGCAGTTTGGTCGCAGACCTTAGCACAGATACGCAGTATTTT
CASSLVADLSTDTQYF
>TRBJ2-2|few|NA|TRBV7-6
TGTGCCAGCAGCTCCACGGGTCATGAAACCGGGGAGCTGTTTTTT
CASSSTGHETGELFF
>TRBJ2-7|NA|NA|TRBV20-1
TGCAGTGCCCAGCGGGGCGGGGGCGAGATCTACGAGCAGTACTTC
CSAQRGGGEIYEQYF
>TRBJ2-1|NA|NA|TRBV29-1
TGCAGCGTTGAAGATGGAGCCTCTAGGCCGGGACTGCTATCCTACAATGAGCAGTTCTTC
CSVEDGASRPGLLSYNEQFF
>TRBJ1-1|few|NA|TRBV3-1
TGTGCCAGCGAAAAGGCAGGGTCGGGCACTGAAGCTTTCTTT
CASEKAGSGTEAFF
>TRBJ2-3|NA|TRBD1|TRBV12-3/TRBV12-4
TGTGCCAGCAGTGCTGACAGGGGGTTCTCAGATACGCAGTATTTT
CASSADRGFSDTQYF
>TRBJ2-3|many|TRBD1|TRBV20-1
TGCAGTGCTAGAGATGTGGGACAGGGAGGAGATACGCAGTATTTT
CSARDVGQGGDTQYF
>TRBJ2-3|many|TRBD2|TRBV7-2
TGTGCCAGCAGCCCGGGGACTAGCGGGAAAACAGATACGCAGTATTTT
CASSPGTSGKTDTQYF
>TRBJ2-7|many|TRBD1|TRBV5-1
TGCGCCAGCAGCTTGGGACCGGGACAGGGAAAGGCCGAGCAGTACTTC
CASSLGPGQGKAEQYF
>TRBJ2-3|many|TRBD2|TRBV28
TGTGCCAGCAGCACCCGACTAGCGGGAGGGATGGATACGCAGTATTTT
CASSTRLAGGMDTQYF
>TRBJ2-7|NA|NA|TRBV27
TGTGCCAGCAGTTTCAAACAGGGCTACGAGCAGTACTTC
CASSFKQGYEQYF
>TRBJ1-6|NA|NA|TRBV5-4
TGTGCCAGCAGCCCTTTTGCAGGGGCAAATTCACCCCTCCACTTT
CASSPFAGANSPLHF
>TRBJ2-5|NA|NA|TRBV6-1
TGTGCCAGCACCCCACGACCTGCGAGGTCCGAAGAGACCCAGTACTTC
CASTPRPARSEETQYF
>TRBJ2-7|many|NA|TRBV4-1
TGCGCCAGCAGCCCTACCCCGGGCAGCTCCTACGAGCAGTACTTC
CASSPTPGSSYEQYF
>TRBJ1-3|few|NA|TRBV5-6
TGTGCCAGCAGCTTGGTGAAGAACAACCTCGGCTCTGGAAACACCATATATTTT
CASSLVKNNLGSGNTIYF
>TRBJ2-2|NA|NA|TRBV27
TGTGCCAGCAGTTTAATTAAAAACACCGGGGAGCTGTTTTTT
CASSLIKNTGELFF
>TRBJ2-1|NA|TRBD1|TRBV19
TGTGCCAGTAGTATAGATCCGACAGGGATCTCCTACAATGAGCAGTTCTTC
CASSIDPTGISYNEQFF
>TRBJ1-2|NA|NA|TRBV11-2
TGTGCCAGCAGCTTGACGGGGCATGGAGGCTACACCTTC
CASSLTGHGGYTF
>TRBJ1-5|few|NA|TRBV30
TGTGCCTGGAGTGTCGGTGATGATAGCAATCAGCCCCAGCATTTT
CAWSVGDDSNQPQHF
>TRBJ1-5|many|NA|TRBV6-1
TGTGCCAGCAGTGAATTTAGCAATCAGCCCCAGCATTTT
CASSEFSNQPQHF
>TRBJ2-7|NA|NA|TRBV12-2
TGTGCAAGTCGCTTAGGGTCAGGCCTCCTAGACGAGCAGTACTTC
CASRLGSGLLDEQYF
>TRBJ1-2|NA|NA|TRBV29-1
TGCAGCGTTGAAGATATATACAACTATGGCTACACCTTC
CSVEDIYNYGYTF
>TRBJ2-7|many|TRBD2|TRBV27
TGTGCCAGCAGTTTATTAGTCCCTAGCGGGAGGAGGGAGCAGTACTTC
CASSLLVPSGRREQYF
>TRBJ2-3|few|NA|TRBV19
TGTGCCAGTAGTACAGGGGGGGGCACAGATACGCAGTATTTT
CASSTGGGTDTQYF
>TRBJ2-3|NA|TRBD2|TRBV12-3/TRBV12-4
TGTGCCAGCAGTTCCTACGGACGGGGGGTAGTGGATACGCAGTATTTT
CASSSYGRGVVDTQYF
>TRBJ1-5|many|NA|TRBV28
TGTGCCAGCAGTGCTGGAGGGTTGTACCAGCCCCAGCATTTT
CASSAGGLYQPQHF
>TRBJ1-5|many|NA|TRBV4-1
TGCGCCAGCAGCCGGAATTGGGTAAATCAGCCCCAGCATTTT
CASSRNWVNQPQHF
>TRBJ1-5|NA|NA|TRBV19
TGTGCCAGTAGTACCAACGGGGGGGTATATCAGCCCCAGCATTTT
CASSTNGGVYQPQHF
>TRBJ1-5|NA|NA|TRBV20-1
TGCAGTGCTCCGCAACAGGGAGGCAATCAGCCCCAGCATTTT
CSAPQQGGNQPQHF
>TRBJ1-1|few|TRBD1|TRBV13
TGTGCCAGCACCCGAGGGACAGGGTCGGACACTGAAGCTTTCTTT
CASTRGTGSDTEAFF
>TRBJ2-5|NA|NA|TRBV30
TGTGCCTGGAGCGCAGGAGTGGGGGTGGAGACCCAGTACTTC
CAWSAGVGVETQYF
>TRBJ2-1|many|NA|TRBV27
TGTGCCAGCAGTTTGTCCGGGACGGTCAATGAGCAGTTCTTC
CASSLSGTVNEQFF
>TRBJ1-1|many|NA|TRBV24-1
TGTGCCACCAGTCCCGAGACTTATACGGACACTGAAGCTTTCTTT
CATSPETYTDTEAFF
>TRBJ1-5|few|TRBD1|TRBV2
TGTGCCAGCAGTGAAAGACAGGGGGCCTATCAGCCCCAGCATTTT
CASSERQGAYQPQHF